Listed here is a single T cell receptor (beta chain). The sample holds a few counts of this clonotype. The specificity of this receptor is unknown. Base qualities are missing; no much larger clone stands one base away. Library construction relied on 5' RACE. TCRdb shows the sequencer as Illumina HiSeq 2500. A second PCR of roughly 6 to 11 cycles was run with a J-beta primer mix and a sample-barcoded 5' primer. Each TCR beta cDNA molecule received a unique molecular identifier from a template-switch 5' adaptor carrying 12 random nucleotides. At least 2.5 million CDR3-containing paired-end reads were obtained from each sample. All of the RNA was converted into first-strand cDNA using the Mint cDNA synthesis kit, with a TRBC-specific oligonucleotide serving as the primer. Following uracil-DNA glycosylase treatment, all cDNA underwent a first 18-cycle PCR with the universal primers M1SS and BC2_uni_R. The original methods were these. Each sample was normalized by randomly selecting 1 million high-quality reads, each carrying a distinct molecular identifier. Reads with shared molecular identifiers were discarded instead of being binned into consensus sequences. MiTCR, with a Q25 quality threshold and the strictest error-elimination algorithm, was used for CDR3 identification, clonotype clustering and error correction. A nonparametric unseen species model using Euler transformation provided a lower-bound estimate of total TCR beta diversity. The public reads were run again by TCRdb, first through fastp at Q25 and then through MiXCR, and only productive beta chains were kept. Identical CDR3 proteins give one entry, which carries the most common genes and DNA. The V and J calls were determined by TCRdb, not by the authors. In all, the sample holds 980,000 or so distinct CDR3 sequences, and about 48% of those were seen once. The top ten clonotypes cover roughly 12% of the sample.

The CDR3 numbers 15 residues from cysteine through phenylalanine. Only the CDR3 portion is preserved as DNA: 45 bases, with reading frame beginning at the first base. The data originate from a study of blood T cells in healthy people across ages (dated by TCRdb to between 2014 and 2017). For the wider study: In model experiments, template switching captured roughly one uniquely barcoded TCR beta cDNA molecule for every two T cells. Age-related changes in TCR beta repertoire diversity were measured in the study by deep sequencing normalized with unique cDNA molecular identifiers. The donors were split into four age groups: young (average about 16 years), middle-aged (roughly 42), aged (approximately 60) and long-lived (roughly 88). To avoid experimental bias, donors of different ages were distributed randomly across sequencing lanes. Using the same blood draw, the study looked at two additional independent replicas of 1 million unique cDNA reads for two donors, one aged 18 to 30 and the other aged 80 or older.

Donors were 30 to 45 systemically healthy Caucasian individuals from Russia aged 6 to 90 years. Approximately 9.3 milliliters of peripheral blood were collected from each donor into EDTA-treated Vacutainer tubes. Ficoll-Paque density-gradient centrifugation was used to isolate PBMCs, with at least 6 million obtained per sample. Total RNA, at least 5 micrograms per sample, was extracted from PBMCs with Trizol reagent. For every donor, flow cytometry on a PBMC aliquot measured the percentage of naive CD45RAhigh/CD27high T cells. Beyond this particular receptor, the publication reports: The CMV infection status of donors was not known, potentially confounding age-related changes in expanded clonotypes. Estimates of total diversity based on one million sequenced T cells were regarded as lower bounds and as underestimates. Observed TCR beta diversity per million T cells fell roughly linearly with age, and a significant reduction was already apparent by age roughly 40. Compared with the aged group, the long-lived group had more naive CD4+ T cells, fewer expanded clones and increased TCR diversity, suggesting age selection. There was a strong correlation between observed TCR beta diversity and the percentage of naive T cells measured by flow cytometry. Because profiling used bulk unsorted PBMCs, naive and antigen-experienced compartments could not be compared conclusively.

The chain is assembled from TRBV21-1 and TRBJ2-7. TRBV21-1 is an annotated pseudogene. This clonotype originated in a man aged 25 to 45 in good health. Sequencing used blood. CDR3 sequence: CASSKGTIVLPSRYF. The nucleotides read TGTGCCAGCAGCAAAGGCACCATCGTCCTACCCAGCCGGTACTTC.